These T cell receptor beta chains were read from a single sample in a study of CD8 T cells in Susac syndrome. MiXCR, run by TCRdb on the immunoSEQ multiplex PCR reads, gives a single entry per CDR3 protein. This table holds 50,000 or so distinct CDR3 sequences, around 93% found once. Sequenced sample: CD8+ T cells from PBMCs. Source of these receptors: a human donor with multiple sclerosis. Each CDR3 is given with its conserved first and last residue. D genes are given only for firm matches. Size values are once, few and many counts, or a class for expanded clones, and some rows have none.

>TRBD1|13|TRBV20-1|TRBJ1-1|-
TGCAGTGCTAAAGGGGACAGGGTGGGTGAAGCTTTCTTT
CSAKGDRVGEAFF
>TRBD1|15|TRBV28|TRBJ1-1|-
TGTGCCAGCAGTTGGGACAGGGATGGGGACACTGAAGCTTTCTTT
CASSWDRDGDTEAFF
>-|12|TRBV6-6|TRBJ2-3|-
TGTGCCAGCAGTGCCGGGGAAGCGTCCCAGTATTTT
CASSAGEASQYF
>TRBD1|15|TRBV11-2|TRBJ1-4|-
TGTGCCAGCAGCTCCAGGACAGGAACTAATGAAAAACTGTTTTTT
CASSSRTGTNEKLFF
>-|13|TRBV6-6|TRBJ1-3|-
TGTGCCAGCAGTGCCCACCCTGGAAACACCATATATTTT
CASSAHPGNTIYF
>-|13|TRBV13|TRBJ2-1|-
TGTGCCAGCAGCCTCCGTGGGTACAATGAGCAGTTCTTC
CASSLRGYNEQFF
>-|13|TRBV11-2|TRBJ1-2|-
TGTGCCAGCAGCCCCGGCAGAAGCTATGGCTACACCTTC
CASSPGRSYGYTF
>-|13|TRBV25-1|TRBJ2-7|-
TGTGCCAGCAGTCCAGGCTCCGCCTACGAGCAGTACTTC
CASSPGSAYEQYF
>-|17|TRBV6-1|TRBJ1-2|-
TGTGCCAGCAGTGAATTCTTACGTTCGGGACAAGCCAATGGCTACACCTTC
CASSEFLRSGQANGYTF
>-|12|TRBV19|TRBJ2-3|-
TGTGCCAGTGCCGACAGCACAGATACGCAGTATTTT
CASADSTDTQYF
>TRBD1|17|TRBV7-3|TRBJ2-7|-
TGTGCCAGCAGCCACCTGGACACGACAGGGAGCTCCTACGAGCAGTACTTC
CASSHLDTTGSSYEQYF
>-|13|TRBV27|TRBJ2-1|-
TGTGCCAGCAGCACCACGGGGGTCAATGAGCAGTTCTTC
CASSTTGVNEQFF
>TRBD1|15|TRBV2|TRBJ1-5|-
TGTGCCAGCAGTGCGGCGGGACAGGGTCTTCAGCCCCAGCATTTT
CASSAAGQGLQPQHF
>-|14|TRBV4-3|TRBJ2-7|-
TGCGCCAGCAGCCAAGATCACAGTTACGTCGAGCAGTACTTC
CASSQDHSYVEQYF
>-|12|TRBV13|TRBJ2-5|-
TGTGCCAGCAGCCAATCCAAAGAGACCCAGTACTTC
CASSQSKETQYF
>TRBD1|14|TRBV4-1|TRBJ1-5|few
TGCGCCAGCAGCCGACGACAGGGGGATCAGCCCCAGCATTTT
CASSRRQGDQPQHF
>TRBD1|15|TRBV3-1|TRBJ1-4|once
TGTGCCAGCAGCCTTGCGGACAGGGAGAGTGAAAAACTGTTTTTT
CASSLADRESEKLFF
>-|16|TRBV6-5|TRBJ2-7|-
TGTGCCAGCAGATTCTCCTGGGCAGGGGAGTCCTACGAGCAGTACTTC
CASRFSWAGESYEQYF
>-|11|TRBV6-5|TRBJ1-2|-
TGTGCCAGCAGTTATGGATGGGGCTACACCTTC
CASSYGWGYTF
>-|15|TRBV7-9|TRBJ1-2|few
TGTGCCAGCAGCTTAGGGTCCTTCCTTAACTATGGCTACACCTTC
CASSLGSFLNYGYTF
>-|15|TRBV4-1|TRBJ1-5|-
TGCGCCAGCAGCCAGGTACAGGGTGGATATCAGCCCCAGCATTTT
CASSQVQGGYQPQHF
>-|13|TRBV20-1|TRBJ2-7|-
TGCAGTGCCCAGGGGATCCGCTCCTACGAGCAGTACTTC
CSAQGIRSYEQYF
>TRBD1|16|TRBV27|TRBJ2-7|-
TGTGCCAGCAGTTTACTGGGTTGGGACAGGGGCAACGAGCAGTACTTC
CASSLLGWDRGNEQYF
>-|15|TRBV4-3|TRBJ1-1|-
TGCGCCAGCAGCCAAGATTCGGCCAGTGTCTCTGAAGCTTTCTTT
CASSQDSASVSEAFF
>-|13|TRBV29-1|TRBJ1-2|-
TGCAGCGTTGAAAGGAGGCCGACAGACCTACTCACCTTC
CSVERRPTDLLTF
>-|14|TRBV5-1|TRBJ1-2|-
TGCGCCAGCAGCTTGGATTTTGGGCGCGATGGCTACACCTTC
CASSLDFGRDGYTF
>-|19|TRBV21-1|TRBJ2-2|-
TGTGCCAGCAGCCAAGGGGTCTTAGCGGGGCCCCGGGGAACCGGGGAGCTGTTTTTT
CASSQGVLAGPRGTGELFF
>-|13|TRBV15|TRBJ2-7|-
TGTGCCACCAGCAGACAGGGAGATGACGAGCAGTACTTC
CATSRQGDDEQYF
>TRBD2|15|TRBV19|TRBJ2-7|-
TGTGCCAGTAGCCCGACTAGCGGGGGTTCCTACGAGCAGTACTTC
CASSPTSGGSYEQYF
>-|13|TRBV27|TRBJ2-7|-
TGTGCCAGCAGTTTTTCCCTAGGCTACGAGCAGTACTTC
CASSFSLGYEQYF
>-|17|TRBV15|TRBJ1-5|-
TGTGCCACCAGCAGAGATCCCACGGGATCCGGCAATCAGCCCCAGCATTTT
CATSRDPTGSGNQPQHF
>-|15|TRBV7-9|TRBJ1-5|-
TGTGCCAGCAGCTTAGTTAGAGGGAGCAATCAGCCCCAGCATTTT
CASSLVRGSNQPQHF
>-|16|TRBV11-2|TRBJ2-1|-
TGTGCCAGCAGCTTAGCCGGTAGGACATACTACAATGAGCAGTTCTTC
CASSLAGRTYYNEQFF
>-|16|TRBV2|TRBJ1-5|-
TGTGCCAGCCGGGGCTGGGGGGCAGAAAGCAATCAGCCCCAGCATTTT
CASRGWGAESNQPQHF
>TRBD1|14|TRBV2|TRBJ1-3|-
TGTGCCAGCACGACCGGGACAGGGTCGAACACCATATATTTT
CASTTGTGSNTIYF
>-|16|TRBV7-6|TRBJ2-5|-
TGTGCCAGCAGCCCTGGGCGGGCCCCCTTGGAAGAGACCCAGTACTTC
CASSPGRAPLEETQYF
>TRBD2|16|TRBV5-1|TRBJ2-1|-
TGCGCCAGCAACCCTAGCGGGCAGGGAGGTTCAGGTGAGCAGTTCTTC
CASNPSGQGGSGEQFF
>TRBD2|16|TRBV5-1|TRBJ2-3|-
TGCGCCAGCAGCTCGGGACTAGCGGGAGGCACAGATACGCAGTATTTT
CASSSGLAGGTDTQYF
>-|16|TRBV28|TRBJ2-1|-
TGTGCCAGCAGTCCATTTTTCGGCCGATCCTACAATGAGCAGTTCTTC
CASSPFFGRSYNEQFF